The 8 T cell receptor beta chains reported below all come from one sample, sequenced in a study of radiation and T cells in renal cell carcinoma. Treatment indicated: treatment-naive control, cytoreductive nephrectomy. Assay used: immunoSEQ multiplex PCR; TCRdb lists only in-frame clones, some missing. The table shows around 17,000 clones, with 55% to 75% occurring only once. Sequences were derived from tumor tissue, sampled from a patient whose treatment was nephrectomy without radiotherapy. The source is a middle-aged man with renal cell carcinoma.

The gene calls are TRBV5-1 and TRBJ1-1; D gene ambiguous. The CDR3 has 15 amino acids. Between the trimmed V and J ends, which lost 1 base and 2 bases, there was a span of 12 bases. Germline CDR1 reads SGHRS; CDR2 reads YFSETQ. DNA for the CDR3: TGCGCCAGCAGCTTGCGATCGGGGAGAAACACTGAAGCTTTCTTT. Translation: CASSLRSGRNTEAFF. The whole variable domain, filled in from reference TRBV5-1 and TRBJ1-1, reads KAGVTQTPRYLIKTRGQQVTLSCSPISGHRSVSWYQQTPGQGLQFLFEYFSETQRNKGNFPGRFSGRQFSNSRSEMNVSTLELGDSALYLCASSLRSGRNTEAFFGQGTRLTVV.

V gene TRBV10-3 combines with J gene TRBJ1-5; D remains unclear. Trimming left V 2 bases short and J 2 bases short, with 10 bases between. The CDR3 loop spans 15 amino acids. Germline values: CDR1 ENHRY, CDR2 SYGVKD. This CDR3 reads CAISEDGRRNQPQHF. The CDR3 DNA reads as TGTGCCATCAGTGAGGACGGCAGACGCAATCAGCCCCAGCATTTT.

The chain recombines TRBV10-3 with TRBJ2-7; 9 bases map to TRBD1. The V and J ends lost 10 bases and 1 base, in that order; junction bases with no gene match: 8. The CDR3 length is 14 residues. In germline, CDR1 is ENHRY, CDR2 SYGVKD. This CDR3 reads CATQGQGASYEQYF. CDR3 nucleotides: TGTGCCACCCAGGGACAGGGCGCTTCCTACGAGCAGTACTTC.

This chain links TRBV11-3 with TRBJ2-5, with 8 bases aligning to TRBD1. CDR3 size: 13 residues. CDR1 is SGHNT and CDR2 is YENEEA in the germline V gene. V was clipped by 4 bases and J by 5 bases; unmatched bases: 3. DNA of the CDR3: TGTGCCAGCAGCTCGACAGGGGACGAGACCCAGTACTTC. Translated: CASSSTGDETQYF.

The chain recombines TRBV9 with TRBJ1-3, with D tentatively TRBD1 (5 bases). The ends were cut back, 3 bases at V and 0 bases at J, with 13 bases in the middle. The CDR3 consists of 16 residues. CDR1 and CDR2 from the germline V gene are SGDLS and YYNGEE. CDR3 in DNA: TGTGCCAGCAGCGGGACTGGCGGGGGCTCTGGAAACACCATATATTTT. Its protein is CASSGTGGGSGNTIYF.

In its sample, this clone ranks as large. The rearrangement links TRBV27 to TRBJ1-1; D is perhaps TRBD1 (5 bases). V lost 6 bases, J lost 3 bases, and 11 bases lay in between. In germline, CDR1 is MNHEY, CDR2 SMNVEV (reference sequence). The CDR3 extends over 13 amino acids. The CDR3 sequence is CASSPKGYTEAFF. The CDR3 DNA follows: TGTGCCAGCAGCCCAAAGGGGTACACTGAAGCTTTCTTT.

The V and J genes are TRBV11-2 and TRBJ1-1; 7 bases align to TRBD1. The CDR3 is made up of 18 amino acids. Germline CDR1 is SGHAT and CDR2 is FQNNGV. J was trimmed by 0 bases and V by 5 bases; bases with no gene match: 15. The CDR3 is CASSRARQGDIMNTEAFF. The DNA of the CDR3 is TGTGCCAGCAGCCGGGCGCGACAGGGAGATATCATGAACACTGAAGCTTTCTTT.

The CDR3 sequence is CASSDTDRVYNSPLHF. The CDR3 DNA reads as TGTGCCAGCAGTGACACGGACAGGGTCTATAATTCACCCCTCCACTTT. The rearrangement links TRBV6-1 to TRBJ1-6, with 8 bases lining up with TRBD1. With V trimmed by 3 bases and J by 3 bases, 4 bases remained unmatched. CDR1 is MNHNS, CDR2 SASEGT, per germline. This CDR3 contains 16 residues.